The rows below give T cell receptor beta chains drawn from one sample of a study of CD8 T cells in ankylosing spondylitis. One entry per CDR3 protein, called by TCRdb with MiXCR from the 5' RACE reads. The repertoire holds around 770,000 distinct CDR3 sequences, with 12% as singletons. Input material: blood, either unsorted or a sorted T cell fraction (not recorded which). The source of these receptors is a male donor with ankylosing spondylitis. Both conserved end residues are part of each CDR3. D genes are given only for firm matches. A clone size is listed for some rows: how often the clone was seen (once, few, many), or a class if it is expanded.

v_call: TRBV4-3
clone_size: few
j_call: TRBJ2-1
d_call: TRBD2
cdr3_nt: TGCGCCAGCAGCCTCCGAGGGACTAGCGGGCGGTTCTTC
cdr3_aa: CASSLRGTSGRFF

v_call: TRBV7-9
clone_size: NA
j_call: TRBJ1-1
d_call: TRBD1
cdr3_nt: TGTGCCAGCCGTCAGGGGGTTGCTTTCTTT
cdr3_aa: CASRQGVAFF

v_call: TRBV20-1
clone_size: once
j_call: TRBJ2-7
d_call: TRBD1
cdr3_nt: TGCAGTGCCGCCCCAGGGGGCGGTTACGAGCAGTACTTC
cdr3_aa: CSAAPGGGYEQYF

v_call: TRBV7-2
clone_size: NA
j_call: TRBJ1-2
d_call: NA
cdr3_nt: TGTGCCAGCAGCTTAACTTCCAGGCACTATGGCTACACCTTC
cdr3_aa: CASSLTSRHYGYTF

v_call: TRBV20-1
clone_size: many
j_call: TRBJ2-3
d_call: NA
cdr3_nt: TGCAGTGCTAGAGAAAGGGTGGGATTGGGAGATACGCAGTATTTT
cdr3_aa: CSARERVGLGDTQYF

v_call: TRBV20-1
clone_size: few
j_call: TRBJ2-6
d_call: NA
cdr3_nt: TGCAGTGCTCGGACCCCTGGGGCCAACGTCCTGACTTTC
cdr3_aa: CSARTPGANVLTF

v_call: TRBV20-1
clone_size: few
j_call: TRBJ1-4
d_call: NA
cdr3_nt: TGCAGTGCTAGAATGACAGCCGTTTCTGAAAAACTGTTTTTT
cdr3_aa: CSARMTAVSEKLFF

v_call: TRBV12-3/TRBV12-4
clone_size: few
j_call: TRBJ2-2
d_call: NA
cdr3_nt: TGTGCCAGCAGTTTTTTCGAGGGCAGTAGTTTTGGAGGCGGGGAGCTGTTTTTT
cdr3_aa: CASSFFEGSSFGGGELFF

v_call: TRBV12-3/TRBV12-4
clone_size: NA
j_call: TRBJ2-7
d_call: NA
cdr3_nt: TGTGCCAGCAGTTTTGCCCGGGACAAGGCCTCTTTCGAGCAGTACTTC
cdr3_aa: CASSFARDKASFEQYF

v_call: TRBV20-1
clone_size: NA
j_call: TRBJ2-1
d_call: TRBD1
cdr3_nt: TGCAGTGCTAGAGACCCCGGGACAGTATCCTACAATGAGCAGTTCTTC
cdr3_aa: CSARDPGTVSYNEQFF

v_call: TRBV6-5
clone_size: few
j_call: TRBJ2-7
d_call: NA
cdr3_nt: TGTGCCAGCAGTTATGCCAGAGAGCAGTACTTC
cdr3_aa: CASSYAREQYF

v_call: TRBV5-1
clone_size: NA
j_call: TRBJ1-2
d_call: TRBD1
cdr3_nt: TGCGCCAGCAGCTTGGGGCAGGGGGCGATTGGCTACACCTTC
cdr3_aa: CASSLGQGAIGYTF

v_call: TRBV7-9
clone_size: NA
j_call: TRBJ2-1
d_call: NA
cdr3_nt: TGTGCCAGCAGCCCTCAGGGTTGGGGTAGCTACAATGAGCAGTTCTTC
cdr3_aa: CASSPQGWGSYNEQFF

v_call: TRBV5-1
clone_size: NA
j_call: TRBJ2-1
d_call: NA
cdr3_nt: TGCGCCAGCAGCTTGGATCTAGCGAGATCCTACAATGAGCAGTTCTTC
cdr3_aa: CASSLDLARSYNEQFF